A single sample is the source of the 29 T cell receptor beta chains below, sequenced in a study of blood T cell repertoires in COVID-19. Profiling relied on immunoSEQ multiplex PCR, and the TCRdb table lists in-frame clones only, not all of them. The sample has about 210,000 clones, 88% seen once; the top ten hold around 0.72%. The sequencing sample was made of peripheral blood. The receptors originated from a man between 35 and 55 years old with acute or convalescent COVID-19.

The chain links TRBV11-2 to TRBJ2-7; 7 bases map to TRBD1. The J segment lost 2 bases and the V segment lost 2 bases, leaving 9 bases of the junction unmatched. This CDR3 region has 16 residues. Germline V CDR1 and CDR2: SGHAT, FQNNGV. The CDR3 sequence is CASSLSPRQGPYEQYF. Written as DNA, the CDR3 is TGTGCCAGCAGCTTAAGCCCTAGACAGGGCCCCTACGAGCAGTACTTC.

V gene TRBV5-4 combines with J gene TRBJ1-3; maybe TRBD1 (6 bases). There are 15 residues in the CDR3. V was clipped by 2 bases and J by 4 bases, with 13 bases between them. CDR1 SGHNT and CDR2 YYREEE come from the germline V gene (reference sequence). CDR3 residues: CASSFHTGSGNTIYF. As DNA, the CDR3 is TGTGCCAGCAGCTTTCATACAGGGTCAGGAAACACCATATATTTT.

This clone has at least ten counts. CDR3 coding DNA: TGTGCCAGCAGTGACTCGGGCAGGGGGCGAGAGCAGTACTTC. Protein sequence: CASSDSGRGREQYF. The J gene is TRBJ2-7, the V gene TRBV6-4, with TRBD1 matching 8 bases. V shed 0 bases and J 7 bases; nucleotides not matched to a gene: 5. CDR3 length: 14 amino acids. Germline V gene data show CDR1 as MRHNA and CDR2 as SNTAGT.

The chain combines TRBV7-3 with TRBJ1-3, with 7 bases that match TRBD1. Trimming cost V 5 bases and J 2 bases; bases outside gene matches: 9. Germline CDR1 and CDR2: SGHTA and FQGTGA. The CDR3 totals 16 residues. The CDR3 region has the DNA TGTGCCAGCAGCCCCCGGACAGGAGTTACTGGAAACACCATATATTTT. Amino acids: CASSPRTGVTGNTIYF.

The CDR3 protein is CASSSGPLRRDTQYF. DNA of the CDR3: TGTGCCAGCAGTTCGGGTCCCCTCAGGAGGGATACGCAGTATTTT. The genes are TRBV6-5 and TRBJ2-3; D may be TRBD2 (5 bases). Between the trimmed V and J ends, which lost 4 bases and 6 bases, there was a span of 17 bases. Germline assignment: CDR1 MNHEY and CDR2 SVGAGI. The CDR3 loop spans 15 amino acids.

The chain is built from TRBV29-1 and TRBJ1-1; D may be TRBD1 (5 bases). This CDR3 region has 13 residues. Germline loops: CDR1 SQVTM, CDR2 ANQGSEA. The V end lost 8 bases, the J end lost 0 bases, and 13 bases lay between the germline ends. CDR3 DNA: TGCAGCTATGAACAGGTCTTGAACACTGAAGCTTTCTTT. Translating it yields CSYEQVLNTEAFF.

The chain uses TRBV7-8 and TRBJ2-3; possibly TRBD2 for D (5 bases). V lost 2 bases to trimming and J lost 11 bases, with 11 bases between them. The CDR3 has 12 amino acids. Germline CDR1 reads SGHVS; CDR2 reads FQNEAQ. Here the CDR3 DNA reads TGTGCCAGCAGCTTAAAACAAGGAGGGCAGTATTTT. This translates into CASSLKQGGQYF.

The chain recombines TRBV29-1 with TRBJ1-5; unclear D gene. Germline V lookup: CDR1 SQVTM, CDR2 ANQGSEA. Trimming left V 7 bases short and J 1 base short, with 8 bases between. The CDR3 length is 12 residues. The CDR3 spells CSGGESNQPQHF. For the CDR3, the DNA is TGCAGCGGTGGGGAGAGCAATCAGCCCCAGCATTTT. Variable domain in full (rest from reference TRBV29-1 and TRBJ1-5): SAVISQKPSRDICQRGTSLTIQCQVDSQVTMMFWYRQQPGQSLTLIATANQGSEATYESGFVIDKFPISRPNLTFSTLTVSNMSPEDSSIYLCSGGESNQPQHFGDGTRLSIL.

V and J are TRBV3-1 (or the pseudogene TRBV3-2) and TRBJ1-1; maybe TRBD1 (6 bases). The V gene's germline CDR1 is LGHDT and CDR2 YNNKEL (reference sequence). The CDR3 extends over 15 amino acids. Trimming left V 1 base short and J 1 base short, with 10 bases between. Here the CDR3 DNA reads TGTGCCAGCAGCCAAGGACAGGACGGGAACACTGAAGCTTTCTTT. This gives the protein CASSQGQDGNTEAFF.

V gene TRBV29-1 combines with J gene TRBJ2-5; TRBD1 matches 7 bases. CDR1 is SQVTM and CDR2 is ANQGSEA in the germline V gene. The V gene end was trimmed by 3 bases and the J gene end by 5 bases; junction bases not matched to a gene: 24. The CDR3 has 19 amino acids. The CDR3 nucleotides read TGCAGCGTTGACGGAGCCCAAGGGACAGTATCCCTTAATGGTGAGACCCAGTACTTC. Its protein product is CSVDGAQGTVSLNGETQYF.

The chain has TRBV7-9 and TRBJ2-7; 8 nucleotides agree with TRBD1. J lost 0 bases, V lost 5 bases, and 6 bases had no gene match. The CDR3 contains 15 residues. CDR1 and CDR2 from the germline V gene are SEHNR and FQNEAQ (reference sequence). CDR3 nucleotides: TGTGCCAGCAGCCCTCGGACAGGGAGCTCCTACGAGCAGTACTTC. Translated, it gives CASSPRTGSSYEQYF.

The gene calls are TRBV29-1 and TRBJ2-7; 8 positions match TRBD1. After removal of 6 bases from V and 0 bases from J, the junction contained 4 bases not matched to a gene. This CDR3 region has 13 residues. The germline gives CDR1 SQVTM, CDR2 ANQGSEA. The CDR3 DNA sequence: TGCAGCGTGCGACAGGGGAGCTCCTACGAGCAGTACTTC. It encodes CSVRQGSSYEQYF.

The chain couples TRBV6-5 to TRBJ2-3, with 7 positions matching TRBD2. Germline assignment: CDR1 MNHEY and CDR2 SVGAGI. The V gene end was trimmed by 10 bases and the J gene end by 3 bases; junction bases not matched to a gene: 7. This CDR3 comprises 13 residues. The DNA of the CDR3 is TGTGCCACCGGGGGGATTGGGACAGATACGCAGTATTTT. Its translation: CATGGIGTDTQYF.

The V gene is TRBV6-1, the J gene TRBJ2-7, with 8 bases identical to TRBD1. Germline CDR1 and CDR2: MNHNS and SASEGT. CDR3 length: 15 residues. V shed 3 bases and J 7 bases; nucleotides not matched to a gene: 11. CDR3 sequence reads: CASSELGTGGREQYF. CDR3 in DNA: TGTGCCAGCAGTGAGTTGGGCACAGGGGGTCGGGAGCAGTACTTC.

V usage is TRBV30 and J usage is TRBJ2-1; D is perhaps TRBD2 (5 bases). V was cut by 0 bases and J by 9 bases, with 15 bases left in between. The CDR3 totals 14 residues. The germline CDR1 and CDR2 sequences are GTSNPN and SVGIG (reference sequence). The CDR3 nucleotides are TGTGCCTGGAGTGTCGGCGGGCCCGCGCTTGAGCAGTTCTTC. Translating gives CAWSVGGPALEQFF.

The chain joins TRBV12-3 or TRBV12-4 to TRBJ2-1, with D unresolved. The CDR3 extends over 13 amino acids. Between the trimmed V and J ends, which lost 4 bases and 0 bases, there was a span of 4 bases. In DNA form, the CDR3 reads TGTGCCAGCAGTTCGAGCTCCTACAATGAGCAGTTCTTC. Its protein is CASSSSSYNEQFF.

This clone was seen only a few times. The V gene is TRBV14, the J gene TRBJ1-6; the D is unclear. V lost 0 bases, J lost 0 bases, and 12 bases lay in between. The CDR3 is 18 amino acids. Germline CDR1 SGHDN, CDR2 FVKESK. The CDR3 nucleotides are TGTGCCAGCAGCCAAGATCCCCTTTGGAGCTCCTATAATTCACCCCTCCACTTT. Translating it yields CASSQDPLWSSYNSPLHF.

The V and J genes are TRBV27 and TRBJ1-1, with no clear D. CDR1 is MNHEY, CDR2 SMNVEV, per germline (reference sequence). V was pared by 2 bases and J by 1 base, with 11 bases between. There are 15 residues in the CDR3. CDR3 coding DNA: TGTGCCAGCAGTTTAGGAGGTTCATGGAACACTGAAGCTTTCTTT. Protein: CASSLGGSWNTEAFF.

The chain carries TRBV12-3 or TRBV12-4 and TRBJ1-6, with 9 bases matching TRBD1. V was pared by 8 bases and J by 7 bases, with 0 bases of the junction left unmatched. The CDR3 is 12 residues long. CDR3 amino acids: CASGQGNSPLHF. CDR3 DNA: TGTGCCAGCGGACAGGGGAATTCACCCCTCCACTTT.

This chain links TRBV10-3 with TRBJ1-1; TRBD1 is a possible D gene (6 bases). The CDR3 has 12 amino acids. The ends were cut back, 2 bases at V and 10 bases at J, with 11 bases in the middle. Germline CDR1 ENHRY, CDR2 SYGVKD. The chain's CDR3 is CAISETGQRAFF. In DNA, the CDR3 is TGTGCCATCAGTGAGACAGGGCAGCGAGCTTTCTTT.

The chain employs TRBV27 and TRBJ1-5; weak D call: TRBD1 (5 bases). The CDR3 runs to 14 residues. Trimming shortened V by 4 bases and J by 2 bases, and 9 bases separated the two germline ends. In germline, CDR1 is MNHEY, CDR2 SMNVEV (reference sequence). The CDR3 reads CASSYQGGNQPQHF. The DNA of the CDR3 is TGTGCCAGCAGTTACCAGGGTGGCAATCAGCCCCAGCATTTT.

The chain combines TRBV7-9 with TRBJ1-2; possibly TRBD1 for D (5 bases). The germline gives CDR1 SEHNR, CDR2 FQNEAQ (reference sequence). The CDR3 consists of 15 residues. The V and J ends lost 4 bases and 4 bases respectively, with 16 bases between them. In nucleotides, the CDR3 is TGTGCCAGCAGCTATGCCGGGGGGGACCTCTATGGCTACACCTTC. As protein: CASSYAGGDLYGYTF.

The chain links TRBV19 to TRBJ1-5, with a weak D call TRBD1 (6 bases). Germline V gene sequence: CDR1 LNHDA, CDR2 SQIVND (reference sequence). This CDR3 is built from 13 residues. Trimming pared 3 bases from V and 6 bases from J, leaving 9 bases between. The CDR3, as DNA: TGTGCCAGTAGTATGGGGGGGGCTCAGCCCCAGCATTTT. This translates into CASSMGGAQPQHF. The full variable domain, with the rest looked up from reference TRBV19 and TRBJ1-5, is DGGITQSPKYLFRKEGQNVTLSCEQNLNHDAMYWYRQDPGQGLRLIYYSQIVNDFQKGDIAEGYSVSREKKESFPLTVTSAQKNPTAFYLCASSMGGAQPQHFGDGTRLSIL.

The genes are TRBV19 and TRBJ2-3; D perhaps matches TRBD1 (5 bases). Germline values: CDR1 LNHDA, CDR2 SQIVND (reference sequence). CDR3 size: 14 residues. Trimming took 0 bases from V and 4 from J, leaving 8 bases between them. The CDR3 DNA sequence: TGTGCCAGTAGTATAGACAGGGCGGCAGATACGCAGTATTTT. It encodes CASSIDRAADTQYF. The full variable domain, completed using reference TRBV19 and TRBJ2-3, is DGGITQSPKYLFRKEGQNVTLSCEQNLNHDAMYWYRQDPGQGLRLIYYSQIVNDFQKGDIAEGYSVSREKKESFPLTVTSAQKNPTAFYLCASSIDRAADTQYFGPGTRLTVL.

The chain combines TRBV24-1 with TRBJ2-6; the match to TRBD1 covers 10 bases. This CDR3 region has 19 residues. V lost 3 bases, J lost 2 bases, and 9 bases stayed unmatched. Germline V lookup: CDR1 KGHDR, CDR2 SFDVKD. This CDR3 is CATSDTTGTGVAGANVLTF. CDR3 DNA sequence: TGTGCCACCAGTGATACCACCGGGACAGGGGTGGCTGGGGCCAACGTCCTGACTTTC.

This chain uses TRBV6-5 with TRBJ2-1; D possibly corresponds to TRBD2 (5 bases). The CDR3 totals 15 residues. Trimming shortened V by 2 bases and J by 10 bases, and 18 bases separated the two germline ends. Germline assignment: CDR1 MNHEY and CDR2 SVGAGI. CDR3 DNA sequence: TGTGCCAGCAGTTACGAGGACTCTATGGTTGGAGAGCAGTTCTTC. It translates to CASSYEDSMVGEQFF.

DNA for the CDR3: TGTGCCACCAGTGATTCCGAGCCGGGACTAGCGGGAGCCGAGCAGTACTTC. The encoded protein is CATSDSEPGLAGAEQYF. The V and J genes are TRBV24-1 and TRBJ2-7; 14 bases align to TRBD2. Unmatched junction bases numbered 8, after V lost 2 bases and J lost 6 bases. Germline V gene sequence: CDR1 KGHDR, CDR2 SFDVKD. CDR3 size: 17 residues.

This clone appeared once. The chain links TRBV28 to TRBJ2-7, with a tentative D call TRBD1 (6 bases). CDR3 length: 12 amino acids. V was trimmed by 5 bases and J by 3 bases, leaving 8 bases between them. Germline V gene lookup returns CDR1 MDHEN and CDR2 SYDVKM. In nucleotides, the CDR3 is TGTGCCAGCAGTCCACAGGGCTACGAGCAGTACTTC. Residues: CASSPQGYEQYF.

The chain is built from TRBV12-3 or TRBV12-4 and TRBJ2-7; D unclear. The CDR3 covers 13 residues. V was cut by 1 base and J by 3 bases, with 7 bases left in between. The CDR3 nucleotides are TGTGCCAGCAGTTTAGGCACTCTCTACGAGCAGTACTTC. Encoded protein: CASSLGTLYEQYF.